This T cell receptor (beta chain) derives from a study of T cell responses to AZD1222 COVID-19 vaccine. Germline V gene sequence: CDR1 SGHAT, CDR2 FQNNGV. The V end lost 0 bases, the J end lost 4 bases, and 12 bases lay between the germline ends. The CDR3 extends over 15 amino acids. Clones were read by immunoSEQ multiplex PCR, and TCRdb kept only the in-frame ones, dropping some. The sample holds some 120,000 clones, 80% to 95% seen once. This sequence was found in an adult in good health. V usage is TRBV11-2 and J usage is TRBJ1-2; D not certain. Sequencing used peripheral blood, obtained on day 0 of AZD1222 vaccination. The DNA of the CDR3 is TGTGCCAGCAGCTTAGATGCTAACCCGATCTATGGCTACACCTTC. Protein product: CASSLDANPIYGYTF.